This note documents a single T cell receptor beta chain sequence. The data were obtained in a study of blood T cell repertoires in COVID-19. Overall study: Sites in the United States, Italy and Spain provided acute and convalescent COVID-19 samples.

CDR1 and CDR2 (germline): SGHAT, FQNNGV. The CDR3 is made up of 15 amino acids. The ends were cut back, 1 base at V and 1 base at J, with 10 bases in the middle. Clones were read by immunoSEQ multiplex PCR, and TCRdb kept only the in-frame ones, dropping some. The table records fewer than 300,000 clones, more than 80% of them present only once. Participant age was roughly 18 to 89 years, and participants resided in fewer than 30 US areas. This clonotype was sampled from a woman younger than 45 who had recovered from COVID-19. Material: PBMCs or T cells enriched from blood (not recorded which). V and J are TRBV11-2 and TRBJ1-1, with unresolved D. CDR3 nucleotide sequence: TGTGCCAGCAGCTTAGGTCGTACAAGGAACACTGAAGCTTTCTTT. It codes for CASSLGRTRNTEAFF.